Below are 18 T cell receptor beta chains sequenced from a single sample in a study of beta chain features in type 1 diabetes. Sequenced material consisted of expressed TCRB transcripts (all of the isolated RNA was reverse transcribed). Produced via immunoSEQ multiplex PCR; TCRdb's table is partial and in-frame only. Here the sample spans 500,000 to 700,000 clones, less than 20% being singletons. Sequenced input: naive CD4+ T cells from blood. Every receptor here comes from a man younger than 30 in good health.

This clone was seen more than once but under ten times. The chain recombines TRBV2 with TRBJ1-1, with D maybe TRBD1 (5 bases). This CDR3 has 14 amino acids. The germline CDR1 and CDR2 sequences are SNHLY and FYNNEI. V lost 4 bases to trimming and J lost 4 bases, with 13 bases between them. CDR3 nucleotides: TGTGCCAGCAGTGTACAGGTTATCATCACTGAAGCTTTCTTT. Its translation is CASSVQVIITEAFF. Using reference TRBV2 and TRBJ1-1 for the parts outside the CDR3, the full variable domain is EPEVTQTPSHQVTQMGQEVILRCVPISNHLYFYWYRQILGQKVEFLVSFYNNEISEKSEIFDDQFSVERPDGSNFTLKIRSTKLEDSAMYFCASSVQVIITEAFFGQGTRLTVV.

The genes are TRBV9 and TRBJ2-2, with a weak D call TRBD2 (6 bases). V was cut by 3 bases and J by 7 bases, with 16 bases left in between. Per the germline V gene, CDR1 is SGDLS and CDR2 is YYNGEE. This CDR3 is 15 amino acids long. The CDR3 DNA reads TGTGCCAGCAGCGCCCCGGGACTGCAACGCGGGGAGCTGTTTTTT. It translates to CASSAPGLQRGELFF.

The chain couples TRBV7-2 to TRBJ2-5; D ambiguous. V shed 2 bases and J shed 5 bases, with 12 bases lying between them. Germline V gives CDR1 SGHTA, CDR2 FQGNSA. This CDR3 spans 14 amino acids. The CDR3 nucleotides read TGTGCCAGCAGCTTAAGGGCGGCCGGGGAGACCCAGTACTTC. Its translation is CASSLRAAGETQYF.

The table lists this clone with a few counts. This chain uses TRBV7-2 with TRBJ2-7; the match to TRBD1 covers 7 bases. The CDR3 spans 15 residues. With V trimmed by 6 bases and J by 2 bases, 10 bases remained unmatched. Germline V gives CDR1 SGHTA, CDR2 FQGNSA. CDR3 sequence (DNA): TGTGCCAGCAGACTCGGACAGGCTACGACCTACGAGCAGTACTTC. It encodes CASRLGQATTYEQYF.

This clone was counted between two and nine times. V and J are TRBV29-1 and TRBJ1-5, with D maybe TRBD1 (6 bases). The CDR3 length is 14 residues. V lost 7 bases and J 6 bases, leaving 19 bases between the germline ends. Germline V gene sequence: CDR1 SQVTM, CDR2 ANQGSEA. DNA of the CDR3: TGCAGCGCGCGCTTCGGGGGCTGGGGTCAGCCCCAGCATTTT. The encoded protein is CSARFGGWGQPQHF.

Only a few counts were recorded for this clone. The genes are TRBV18 and TRBJ1-5; 7 bases match TRBD1. CDR3 length: 14 residues. Losses at the gene ends were 3 bases for V and 5 bases for J; bases not matched to a gene: 4. CDR1 is KGHSH and CDR2 is LQKENI in the germline V gene. This CDR3 is CASSPDRDYQPQHF. As DNA, the CDR3 is TGTGCCAGCTCACCCGACAGGGACTATCAGCCCCAGCATTTT.

This clone showed up just a few times. The CDR3 sequence: CASSLREGTEAFF. The CDR3 bases are TGTGCCAGCAGCTTAAGGGAGGGGACTGAAGCTTTCTTT. V is TRBV7-9 and J is TRBJ1-1; D may be TRBD1 (5 bases). The CDR3 contains 13 residues. The ends were cut back, 2 bases at V and 5 bases at J, with 9 bases in the middle. Germline V gene sequence: CDR1 SEHNR, CDR2 FQNEAQ (reference sequence). The full variable domain, in which reference TRBV7-9 and TRBJ1-1 provide the parts outside the CDR3, is DTGVSQNPRHKITKRGQNVTFRCDPISEHNRLYWYRQTLGQGPEFLTYFQNEAQLEKSRLLSDRFSAERPKGSFSTLEIQRTEQGDSAMYLCASSLREGTEAFFGQGTRLTVV.

The genes are TRBV9 and TRBJ2-3; 11 bases match TRBD2. Germline CDR1 and CDR2: SGDLS and YYNGEE. The CDR3 loop spans 17 amino acids. The V gene end was trimmed by 4 bases and the J gene end by 0 bases; junction bases not matched to a gene: 7. Written as DNA, the CDR3 is TGTGCCAGCAGCCCACGGACTAGCGGGTATAGCACAGATACGCAGTATTTT. It translates to CASSPRTSGYSTDTQYF.

The gene calls are TRBV30 and TRBJ2-1; 8 nucleotides align to TRBD2. The CDR3 totals 13 residues. The trim removed 8 bases at V and 4 bases at J, leaving 7 bases unmatched. Germline-derived CDR1 and CDR2 are GTSNPN and SVGIG (reference sequence). The CDR3 sequence is CARTGGIYNEQFF. Here the CDR3 DNA reads TGTGCCCGGACGGGGGGGATTTACAATGAGCAGTTCTTC. Full variable domain (remainder filled in from reference TRBV30 and TRBJ2-1): SQTIHQWPATLVQPVGSPLSLECTVEGTSNPNLYWYRQAAGRGLQLLFYSVGIGQISSEVPQNLSASRPQDRQFILSSKKLLLSDSGFYLCARTGGIYNEQFFGPGTRLTVL.

This chain joins TRBV7-2 and TRBJ1-1; D is undetermined. V lost 0 bases to trimming and J lost 5 bases, with 10 bases between them. CDR1 and CDR2 (germline): SGHTA, FQGNSA. The CDR3 is 14 residues long. The CDR3 region has the DNA TGTGCCAGCAGCTTAGCGGGTCAGGATACTGAAGCTTTCTTT. The encoded protein is CASSLAGQDTEAFF. The complete variable domain, with remaining parts taken from reference TRBV7-2 and TRBJ1-1, reads GAGVSQSPSNKVTEKGKDVELRCDPISGHTALYWYRQSLGQGLEFLIYFQGNSAPDKSGLPSDRFSAERTGGSVSTLTIQRTQQEDSAVYLCASSLAGQDTEAFFGQGTRLTVV.

V is TRBV11-2 and J is TRBJ1-2; 8 bases are a match to TRBD1. The CDR3 totals 14 residues. The ends lost 5 bases at V and 4 bases at J; junction bases unmatched: 6. CDR1 and CDR2 (germline): SGHAT, FQNNGV. The DNA for the CDR3 is TGTGCCAGCAGCCCCGCGGGACAGGTCTATGGCTACACCTTC. Protein sequence: CASSPAGQVYGYTF. Drawing the rest from reference TRBV11-2 and TRBJ1-2, the complete variable domain is EAGVAQSPRYKIIEKRQSVAFWCNPISGHATLYWYQQILGQGPKLLIQFQNNGVVDDSQLPKDRFSAERLKGVDSTLKIQPAKLEDSAVYLCASSPAGQVYGYTFGSGTRLTVV.

This chain joins TRBV6-6 and TRBJ1-5, with TRBD1 matching 8 bases. Germline V gives CDR1 MNHNY, CDR2 SVGAGI (reference sequence). With 5 bases clipped from V and 7 bases from J, the junction kept 10 bases outside the gene matches. The CDR3 extends over 15 amino acids. This chain's CDR3 is CASSAGQVFGQPQHF. CDR3 nucleotide sequence: TGTGCCAGCAGTGCGGGACAGGTTTTTGGGCAGCCCCAGCATTTT.

This clone was seen only a few times. The rearrangement links TRBV21-1 to TRBJ2-7; TRBD1, the table's D call, lacks a check against the DNA. TRBV21-1 is noted as a pseudogene. The CDR3 spans 15 residues. The CDR3 sequence is CASYKRRRTGGEQYF. The CDR3 region has the DNA TGTGCCAGCTACAAGAGACGTCGAACAGGGGGCGAGCAGTACTTC.

This chain uses TRBV6-5 with TRBJ2-7; 9 bases match TRBD2. The V and J ends lost 4 bases and 2 bases, in that order; junction bases with no gene match: 9. The germline CDR1 and CDR2 sequences are MNHEY and SVGAGI. CDR3 size: 16 residues. Here the CDR3 DNA reads TGTGCCAGCAGTTCCCCATTTTCTAGCGGGACCTACGAGCAGTACTTC. This gives the protein CASSSPFSSGTYEQYF.

Only a few counts were recorded for this clone. This chain joins TRBV18 and TRBJ2-1, with 8 bases that match TRBD2. This CDR3 comprises 13 residues. V lost 3 bases and J lost 8; bases outside the gene matches: 3. Germline CDR1 and CDR2: KGHSH and LQKENI. The CDR3 bases are TGTGCCAGCTCACCGGGACTAGTGGATGAGCAGTTCTTC. Translation: CASSPGLVDEQFF. Full variable domain (missing parts from reference TRBV18 and TRBJ2-1): NAGVMQNPRHLVRRRGQEARLRCSPMKGHSHVYWYRQLPEEGLKFMVYLQKENIIDESGMPKERFSAEFPKEGPSILRIQQVVRGDSAAYFCASSPGLVDEQFFGPGTRLTVL.

The chain couples TRBV5-1 to TRBJ2-7; TRBD2 aligns across 9 bases. CDR1 is SGHRS, CDR2 YFSETQ, per germline. The CDR3 runs to 16 residues. Trimming at V came to 0 bases and at J to 2 bases, leaving 6 bases not matched to a gene. The CDR3 nucleotides are TGCGCCAGCAGCTTGGCCGAGGCTAGCGGGACCTACGAGCAGTACTTC. Translating it yields CASSLAEASGTYEQYF.

This clone appeared a few times. The CDR3 spells CASSQGTGGLTEAFF. CDR3 DNA sequence: TGTGCCAGCAGCCAAGGGACAGGGGGCCTTACTGAAGCTTTCTTT. The V call is TRBV7-9, the J call TRBJ1-1, with TRBD1 matching over 12 bases. CDR1 is SEHNR, CDR2 FQNEAQ, per germline (reference sequence). The CDR3 has 15 amino acids. Germline trimming cut 5 bases from V and 5 bases from J; bases unmatched to any gene: 6.

The chain is built from TRBV27 and TRBJ1-1; 7 nucleotides align to TRBD1. The CDR3 totals 12 residues. From germline, CDR1 is MNHEY and CDR2 SMNVEV (reference sequence). With V trimmed by 5 bases and J by 11 bases, 8 bases remained unmatched. The CDR3 is CASSPNRGEAFF. The CDR3 nucleotides are TGTGCCAGCAGTCCGAACAGGGGTGAGGCTTTCTTT.